The 17 T cell receptor beta chains presented below share a single source sample, sequenced in a study of blood T cell repertoires in COVID-19. Clones were sequenced by immunoSEQ multiplex PCR, and TCRdb holds only the in-frame ones, with some missing. The table records about 270,000 clones, roughly 91% of them present only once. The source material was PBMCs or T cells enriched from blood (not recorded which). Receptor source: an older woman who had recovered from COVID-19.

The chain carries TRBV5-5 and TRBJ1-5; 7 bases match TRBD1. The CDR3 length is 15 residues. With 2 bases clipped from V and 0 bases from J, the junction kept 2 bases outside the gene matches. Looked up from germline, CDR1 is SGHKS and CDR2 is YYEKEE (reference sequence). This CDR3 reads CASSFTGDSNQPQHF. CDR3 bases: TGTGCCAGCAGCTTCACAGGGGATAGCAATCAGCCCCAGCATTTT.

This clone was picked up one time. The chain links TRBV5-1 to TRBJ2-3, with D possibly matching TRBD1 (6 bases). V gave up 9 bases and J gave up 0 bases, with 17 bases separating them. There are 15 residues in the CDR3. The germline V gene has CDR1 SGHRS and CDR2 YFSETQ. This chain's CDR3 is CATKKQGSSTDTQYF. The CDR3 nucleotides are TGCGCCACGAAAAAACAGGGTTCTAGCACAGATACGCAGTATTTT.

This chain uses TRBV15 with TRBJ2-1; 9 bases align to TRBD1. Germline values: CDR1 LNHNV, CDR2 YYDKDF (reference sequence). This CDR3 spans 13 amino acids. The V gene end was trimmed by 8 bases and the J gene end by 8 bases; junction bases not matched to a gene: 7. CDR3 sequence reads: CATGDRVFDEQFF. The CDR3 nucleotides are TGTGCCACCGGGGACAGGGTTTTTGATGAGCAGTTCTTC.

CDR3 coding DNA: TGCGCCAGCAGTGAGTTATCAGCAGATACGCAGTATTTT. Translating it yields CASSELSADTQYF. V is TRBV10-1 and J is TRBJ2-3, with no clear D. Germline V gene data show CDR1 as WNHNN and CDR2 as SYGVQD (reference sequence). V lost 1 base and J lost 4, with 6 bases in between. The CDR3 spans 13 residues.

The chain employs TRBV28 and TRBJ1-5, with TRBD1 matching 7 bases. CDR3 length equals 14 residues. Per germline, CDR1 MDHEN and CDR2 SYDVKM. The junction had 8 bases not matched to a gene; V was cut back by 6 bases and J by 6 bases. The CDR3 bases are TGTGCCAGCAGCCGTCGACAGGGCCGTCAGCCCCAGCATTTT. Protein sequence: CASSRRQGRQPQHF. The full variable domain, with the rest looked up from reference TRBV28 and TRBJ1-5, is DVKVTQSSRYLVKRTGEKVFLECVQDMDHENMFWYRQDPGLGLRLIYFSYDVKMKEKGDIPEGYSVSREKKERFSLILESASTNQTSMYLCASSRRQGRQPQHFGDGTRLSIL.

The CDR3 loop is CASSLWTTASYNEQFF. In nucleotides, the CDR3 is TGTGCCAGCTCATTATGGACTACTGCTAGCTACAATGAGCAGTTCTTC. V is TRBV18 and J is TRBJ2-1, with a weak D call TRBD2 (6 bases). CDR1 is KGHSH and CDR2 is LQKENI in the germline V gene. This CDR3 spans 16 amino acids. The ends were cut back, 5 bases at V and 3 bases at J, with 17 bases in the middle. The full variable domain, with the rest looked up from reference TRBV18 and TRBJ2-1, is NAGVMQNPRHLVRRRGQEARLRCSPMKGHSHVYWYRQLPEEGLKFMVYLQKENIIDESGMPKERFSAEFPKEGPSILRIQQVVRGDSAAYFCASSLWTTASYNEQFFGPGTRLTVL.

This chain's CDR3 is CASSGGGTYEQYF. DNA of the CDR3: TGTGCCAGCAGTGGGGGGGGGACCTACGAGCAGTACTTC. The genes are TRBV25-1 and TRBJ2-7, with 7 bases identical to TRBD2. This CDR3 contains 13 residues. The ends lost 4 bases at V and 2 bases at J; junction bases unmatched: 2. Germline lookup yields CDR1 MGHDK and CDR2 SYGVNS.

This chain uses TRBV7-6 with TRBJ2-2; a weak D match, TRBD1 (6 bases). V lost 5 bases and J lost 0, with 13 bases in between. This CDR3 spans 16 amino acids. The germline gives CDR1 SGHVS, CDR2 FNYEAQ. CDR3 sequence (DNA): TGTGCCAGCAGCACAGTGGGACAAACGAACACCGGGGAGCTGTTTTTT. This codes for CASSTVGQTNTGELFF.

This clone appeared a single time. V is TRBV28 and J is TRBJ1-6; D may be TRBD1 (5 bases). Trimming removed 11 bases from V and 7 bases from J, with 12 bases in between. Germline V CDR1 and CDR2: MDHEN, SYDVKM. This CDR3 spans 12 amino acids. The CDR3 coding sequence is TGTGCCTTCAGCGGGGGGAATTCACCCCTCCACTTT. Translating gives CAFSGGNSPLHF.

For this clone: Different DNA sequences within this sample yield the same CDR3. The chain carries TRBV7-8 and TRBJ1-1, with D tentatively TRBD1 (5 bases). The length of the CDR3 is 13 residues. V was pared by 3 bases and J by 2 bases, with 7 bases between. CDR1 SGHVS and CDR2 FQNEAQ come from the germline V gene. Written as DNA, the CDR3 is TGTGCCAGCAGCTTGCAGGGTAACACTGAAGCTTTCTTT. This gives the protein CASSLQGNTEAFF.

The chain couples TRBV6-5 to TRBJ2-7; TRBD2 matches at 12 bases. J gave up 3 bases and V 4 bases, and 1 base lay outside the gene matches. Germline V CDR1 and CDR2: MNHEY, SVGAGI. CDR3 length: 14 amino acids. CDR3 in amino acids: CASSLLAGGYEQYF. For the CDR3, the DNA is TGTGCCAGCAGTTTACTAGCGGGAGGCTACGAGCAGTACTTC.

The J gene is TRBJ2-1, the V gene TRBV30; TRBD1 agrees at 11 bases. The V gene end was trimmed by 8 bases and the J gene end by 5 bases; junction bases not matched to a gene: 11. The CDR3 extends over 15 amino acids. Germline loops: CDR1 GTSNPN, CDR2 SVGIG (reference sequence). This CDR3 is CAGAPGQGAHNEQFF. CDR3 nucleotide sequence: TGTGCCGGGGCCCCCGGACAGGGGGCTCACAATGAGCAGTTCTTC.

Details on this clone: The junction does not match germline at one end; this may be a read error. This rearrangement joins TRBV18 to TRBJ2-3; 7 nucleotides match TRBD1. Germline V CDR1 and CDR2: KGHSH, LQKENI. This CDR3 contains 14 residues. Here the CDR3 reads CGSRMTGFTDTQYF. CDR3 coding DNA: TGTGGCAGCAGGATGACAGGGTTCACAGATACGCAGTATTTT.

This clone was detected only a few times. The chain links TRBV19 to TRBJ1-1, with D possibly being TRBD1 (5 bases). Between the trimmed V and J ends, which lost 5 bases and 6 bases, there was a span of 16 bases. The length of the CDR3 is 14 residues. CDR1 is LNHDA and CDR2 is SQIVND in the germline V gene (reference sequence). In DNA, the CDR3 is TGTGCCAGTAGTCCCCGGACATCGAGAGCTGAAGCTTTCTTT. This translates into CASSPRTSRAEAFF.

This chain links TRBV19 with TRBJ2-2; D is unresolved. The CDR3 length is 13 residues. Germline CDR1 and CDR2: LNHDA and SQIVND (reference sequence). V lost 7 bases and J 7 bases, leaving 13 bases between the germline ends. The CDR3 loop reads CASMRSENGELFF. CDR3 bases: TGTGCCAGTATGAGGAGCGAGAACGGGGAGCTGTTTTTT.

This chain uses TRBV27 with TRBJ2-3, with D tentatively TRBD1 (5 bases). The germline gives CDR1 MNHEY, CDR2 SMNVEV (reference sequence). V gave up 6 bases and J gave up 6 bases, with 19 bases separating them. This CDR3 comprises 15 residues. The CDR3 region has the DNA TGTGCCAGCAGCCCATTACCCGTCCGACAGGATACGCAGTATTTT. Its translation: CASSPLPVRQDTQYF.

The V gene is TRBV30, the J gene TRBJ1-2; maybe TRBD1 (6 bases). There are 13 residues in the CDR3. Germline V gene data show CDR1 as GTSNPN and CDR2 as SVGIG (reference sequence). The ends were cut back, 0 bases at V and 7 bases at J, with 12 bases in the middle. CDR3: CAWSVRGGVGYTF. Written as DNA, the CDR3 is TGTGCCTGGAGTGTAAGAGGGGGAGTTGGCTACACCTTC.